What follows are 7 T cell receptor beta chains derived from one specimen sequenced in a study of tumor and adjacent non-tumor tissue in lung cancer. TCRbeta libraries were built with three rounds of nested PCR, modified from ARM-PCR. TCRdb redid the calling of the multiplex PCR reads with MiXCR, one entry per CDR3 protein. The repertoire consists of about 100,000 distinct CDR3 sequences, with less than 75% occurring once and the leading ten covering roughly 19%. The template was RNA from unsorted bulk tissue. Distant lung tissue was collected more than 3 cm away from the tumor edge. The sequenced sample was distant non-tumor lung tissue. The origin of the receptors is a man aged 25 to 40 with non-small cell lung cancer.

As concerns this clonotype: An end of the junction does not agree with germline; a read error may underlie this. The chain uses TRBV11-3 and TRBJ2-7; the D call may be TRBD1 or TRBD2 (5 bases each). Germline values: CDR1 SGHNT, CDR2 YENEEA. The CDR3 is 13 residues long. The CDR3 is CTSSLGEIYEQYF. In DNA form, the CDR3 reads TGTACCAGCAGTTTAGGGGAGATCTACGAGCAGTACTTC.

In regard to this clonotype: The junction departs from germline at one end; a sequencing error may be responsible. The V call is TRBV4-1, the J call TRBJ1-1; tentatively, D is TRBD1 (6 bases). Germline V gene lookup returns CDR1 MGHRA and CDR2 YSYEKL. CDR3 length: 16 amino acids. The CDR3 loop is CASNQEPGTLNTEALF. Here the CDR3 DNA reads TGCGCCAGCAACCAAGAGCCCGGGACATTGAACACTGAAGCTCTCTTT.

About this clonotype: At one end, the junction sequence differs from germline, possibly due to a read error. As DNA, the CDR3 is TGTGCTAGCACCGCGGGCGGGAGAGACAAGCAGTACTTC. Its translation is CASTAGGRDKQYF. The chain joins TRBV11-2 to TRBJ2-7, with 7 bases lining up with TRBD2. CDR3 length equals 13 residues. Germline V gives CDR1 SGHAT, CDR2 FQNNGV.

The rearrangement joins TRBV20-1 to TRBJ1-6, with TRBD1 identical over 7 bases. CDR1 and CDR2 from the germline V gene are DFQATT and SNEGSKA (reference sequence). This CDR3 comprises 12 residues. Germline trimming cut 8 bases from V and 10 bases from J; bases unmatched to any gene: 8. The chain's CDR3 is CSTGAGPSPLHF. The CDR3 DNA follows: TGCAGTACAGGGGCAGGGCCATCACCCCTCCACTTT.

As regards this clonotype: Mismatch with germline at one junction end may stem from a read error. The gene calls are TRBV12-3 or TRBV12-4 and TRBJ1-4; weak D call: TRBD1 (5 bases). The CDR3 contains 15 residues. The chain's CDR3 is CVSSFSGEIGEKLFF. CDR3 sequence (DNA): TGTGTCAGCAGTTTTTCGGGGGAGATTGGTGAAAAACTGTTTTTT.

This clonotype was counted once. The DNA for the CDR3 is TGTGCCAGCAGTAAGCAGTCGGCCGGGGAGCTGTTTTTT. Translation gives CASSKQSAGELFF. J is TRBJ2-2 and V is TRBV12-3 or TRBV12-4; unclear D gene. The CDR3 runs 13 residues. Between the trimmed V and J ends, which lost 5 bases and 6 bases, there was a span of 10 bases.

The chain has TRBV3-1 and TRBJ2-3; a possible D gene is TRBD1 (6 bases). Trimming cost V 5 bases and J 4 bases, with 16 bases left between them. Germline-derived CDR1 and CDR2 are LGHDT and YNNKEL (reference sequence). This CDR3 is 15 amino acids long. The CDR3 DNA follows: TGTGCCAGCAGCGACGAAAACAGGGATGCAGATACGCAGTATTTT. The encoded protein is CASSDENRDADTQYF.